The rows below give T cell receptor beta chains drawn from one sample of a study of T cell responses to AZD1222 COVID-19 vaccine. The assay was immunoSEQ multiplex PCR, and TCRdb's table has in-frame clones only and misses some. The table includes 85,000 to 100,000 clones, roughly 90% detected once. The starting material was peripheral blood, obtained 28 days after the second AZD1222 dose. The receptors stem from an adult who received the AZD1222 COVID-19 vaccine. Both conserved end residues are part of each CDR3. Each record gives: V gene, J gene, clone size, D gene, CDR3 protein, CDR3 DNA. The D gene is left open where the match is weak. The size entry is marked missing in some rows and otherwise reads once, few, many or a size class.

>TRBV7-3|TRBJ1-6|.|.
CASSLRLFAGRINSPLHF
TGTGCCAGCAGCTTACGTTTGTTCGCCGGCAGAATAAATTCACCCCTCCACTTT
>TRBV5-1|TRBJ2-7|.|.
CASSLVLRERQYF
TGCGCCAGCAGCTTGGTCCTGAGGGAGAGGCAGTACTTC
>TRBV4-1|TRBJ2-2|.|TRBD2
CASSQDFTSGRAGELFF
TGCGCCAGCAGCCAAGATTTCACTAGCGGGAGGGCGGGGGAGCTGTTTTTT
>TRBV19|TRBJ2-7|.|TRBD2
CASSMGTSGSYEQYF
TGTGCCAGTAGTATGGGGACTAGCGGAAGTTACGAGCAGTACTTC
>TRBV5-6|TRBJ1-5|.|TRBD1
CASSLGTGGQPQHF
TGTGCCAGCAGCCTGGGGACAGGAGGACAGCCCCAGCATTTT
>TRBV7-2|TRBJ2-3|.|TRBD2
CASSSRTSGRDTQYF
TGTGCCAGCAGCTCTAGGACTAGCGGGAGAGATACGCAGTATTTT
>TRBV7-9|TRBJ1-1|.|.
CASSPTGGGWTEAFF
TGTGCCAGCAGCCCGACCGGGGGGGGATGGACTGAAGCTTTCTTT
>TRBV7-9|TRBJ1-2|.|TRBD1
CASSLQGDYGYTF
TGTGCCAGCAGCTTACAGGGGGACTATGGCTACACCTTC
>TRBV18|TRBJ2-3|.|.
CASSPRDTDTQYF
TGTGCCAGCTCACCCCGGGACACAGATACGCAGTATTTT
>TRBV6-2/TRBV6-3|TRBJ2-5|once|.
CASSYVPGETQYF
TGTGCCAGCAGTTACGTCCCCGGCGAGACCCAGTACTTC
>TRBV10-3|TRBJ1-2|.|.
CAISEKNVGYGYTF
TGTGCCATCAGTGAGAAGAACGTCGGCTATGGCTACACCTTC
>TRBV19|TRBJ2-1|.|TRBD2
CASTPGGGRDSGHEQFF
TGTGCCAGTACCCCCGGGGGAGGGAGGGATTCGGGGCATGAGCAGTTCTTC
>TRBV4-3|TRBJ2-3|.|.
CASSQDPAGVTDTQYF
TGCGCCAGCAGCCAAGATCCCGCAGGGGTTACAGATACGCAGTATTTT
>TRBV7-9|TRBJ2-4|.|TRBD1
CASSTGVGPKNIQYF
TGTGCCAGCAGCACAGGGGTTGGTCCCAAAAACATTCAGTACTTC
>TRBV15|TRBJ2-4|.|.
CATSVSSAGAKNIQYF
TGTGCCACCAGCGTCTCTAGTGCGGGGGCCAAAAACATTCAGTACTTC